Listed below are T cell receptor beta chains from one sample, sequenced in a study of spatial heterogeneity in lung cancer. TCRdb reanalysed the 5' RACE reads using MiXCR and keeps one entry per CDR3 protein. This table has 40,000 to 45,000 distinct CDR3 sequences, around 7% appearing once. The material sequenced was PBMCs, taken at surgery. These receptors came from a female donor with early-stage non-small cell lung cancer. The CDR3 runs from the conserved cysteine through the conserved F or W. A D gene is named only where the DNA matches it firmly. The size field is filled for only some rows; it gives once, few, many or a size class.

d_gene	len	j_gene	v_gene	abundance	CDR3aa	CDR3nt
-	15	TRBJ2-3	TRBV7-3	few	CASSLQGGAGDTQYF	TGTGCCAGCAGCTTACAGGGGGGCGCCGGAGATACGCAGTATTTT
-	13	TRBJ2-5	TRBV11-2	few	CASSFSGEETQYF	TGTGCCAGCAGCTTTTCCGGGGAAGAGACCCAGTACTTC
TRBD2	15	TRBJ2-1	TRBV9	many	CASSDRAGAYNEQFF	TGTGCCAGCAGCGACAGAGCGGGGGCTTACAATGAGCAGTTCTTC
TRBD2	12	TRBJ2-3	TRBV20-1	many	CSSGGRTDTQYF	TGCAGTAGCGGGGGACGGACAGATACGCAGTATTTT
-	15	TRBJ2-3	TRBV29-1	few	CSVILDGYSTDTQYF	TGCAGCGTTATCTTAGACGGGTATAGCACAGATACGCAGTATTTT
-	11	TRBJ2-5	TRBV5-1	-	CASSLVETQYF	TGCGCCAGCAGCTTGGTAGAGACCCAGTACTTC
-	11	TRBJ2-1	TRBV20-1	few	CSAETYNEQFF	TGCAGTGCGGAGACCTACAATGAGCAGTTCTTC
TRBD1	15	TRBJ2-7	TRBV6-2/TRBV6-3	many	CASSSGGGGSYEQYF	TGTGCCAGCAGCTCAGGGGGTGGGGGCTCCTACGAGCAGTACTTC
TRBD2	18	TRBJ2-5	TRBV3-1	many	CASSQVGSGGAGQETQYF	TGTGCCAGCAGCCAAGTGGGTAGCGGGGGGGCCGGTCAAGAGACCCAGTACTTC
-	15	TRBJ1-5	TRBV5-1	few	CASSPGWEERQPQHF	TGCGCCAGCAGCCCCGGCTGGGAAGAGAGACAGCCCCAGCATTTT
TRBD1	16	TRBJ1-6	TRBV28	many	CASSSLGQTTNSPLHF	TGTGCCAGCAGTTCCCTGGGACAGACAACTAATTCACCCCTCCACTTT
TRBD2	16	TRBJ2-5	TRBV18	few	CASSSGLVGFQETQYF	TGTGCCAGCTCATCTGGACTAGTGGGTTTCCAAGAGACCCAGTACTTC
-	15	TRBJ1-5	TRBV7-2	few	CASSSAGTSNQPQHF	TGTGCCAGCAGCTCCGCTGGGACGAGCAATCAGCCCCAGCATTTT
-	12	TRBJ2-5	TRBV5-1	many	CASSLDGGTQYF	TGCGCCAGCAGCTTGGATGGTGGGACCCAGTACTTC
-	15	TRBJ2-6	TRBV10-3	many	CAISEGDAGANVLTF	TGTGCCATCAGTGAGGGGGATGCTGGGGCCAACGTCCTGACTTTC
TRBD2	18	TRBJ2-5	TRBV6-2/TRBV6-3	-	CASSPRTSGSGFQETQYF	TGTGCCAGCAGTCCCCGGACTAGCGGGTCGGGCTTCCAAGAGACCCAGTACTTC
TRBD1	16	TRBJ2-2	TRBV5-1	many	CASSTGQGAPTGELFF	TGCGCCAGCAGCACCGGACAGGGGGCGCCCACCGGGGAGCTGTTTTTT
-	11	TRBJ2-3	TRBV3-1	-	CASGTGATQYF	TGTGCCAGCGGGACGGGCGCCACGCAGTATTTT
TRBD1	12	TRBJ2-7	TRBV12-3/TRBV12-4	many	CASSDRGYEQYF	TGTGCCAGCAGTGACAGGGGTTACGAGCAGTACTTC
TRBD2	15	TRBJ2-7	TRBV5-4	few	CASSSPGGLAYEQYF	TGTGCCAGCAGCTCTCCGGGGGGTCTTGCCTACGAGCAGTACTTC
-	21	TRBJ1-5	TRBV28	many	CASSLDLTLPGLQGVEQPQHF	TGTGCCAGCAGTTTGGATTTAACCTTGCCCGGATTGCAGGGAGTAGAGCAGCCCCAGCATTTT
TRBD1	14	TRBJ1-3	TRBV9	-	CASSDDRGGNTIYF	TGTGCCAGCAGCGACGACAGGGGTGGAAACACCATATATTTT
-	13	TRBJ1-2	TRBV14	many	CASSQHSDGYYTF	TGTGCCAGCAGCCAACACTCCGATGGTTACTACACCTTC
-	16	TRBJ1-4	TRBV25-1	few	CASSEGRRGVDEKLFF	TGTGCCAGCAGTGAAGGCCGAAGGGGGGTGGATGAAAAACTGTTTTTT
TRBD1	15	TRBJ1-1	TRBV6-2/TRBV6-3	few	CASSLVQGAVTEAFF	TGTGCCAGCAGTTTGGTACAGGGGGCGGTCACTGAAGCTTTCTTT
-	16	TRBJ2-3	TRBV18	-	CASSPPKAVGSDTQYF	TGTGCCAGCTCACCCCCCAAAGCGGTGGGATCAGATACGCAGTATTTT
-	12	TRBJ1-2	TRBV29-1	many	CSVTDGSYGYTF	TGCAGCGTGACCGACGGCAGCTATGGCTACACCTTC
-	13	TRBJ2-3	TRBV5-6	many	CASSLSGTDTQYF	TGTGCCAGCAGCTTGTCCGGTACAGATACGCAGTATTTT
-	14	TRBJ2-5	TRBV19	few	CASTDPGSKETQYF	TGTGCCAGTACCGATCCGGGATCCAAAGAGACCCAGTACTTC
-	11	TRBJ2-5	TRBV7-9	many	CASSSEETQYF	TGTGCCAGCAGCTCTGAAGAGACCCAGTACTTC
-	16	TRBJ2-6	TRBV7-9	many	CASSLVPPSGANVLTF	TGTGCCAGCAGCCTAGTCCCCCCCTCTGGGGCCAACGTCCTGACTTTC